What follows are 8 T cell receptor beta chains derived from one specimen sequenced in a study of blood T cell repertoires in COVID-19. Generated by immunoSEQ multiplex PCR, the TCRdb table keeps only in-frame clones and is missing some. The table lists 140,000 to 150,000 clones, about 85% of them singletons. What was sequenced was peripheral blood. These receptors were collected from a human donor with acute or convalescent COVID-19. The donor label of this sample is uncertain.

The chain carries TRBV30 and TRBJ1-1; tentative D call: TRBD1 (6 bases). Germline V gene data show CDR1 as GTSNPN and CDR2 as SVGIG (reference sequence). The germline V and J ends were trimmed by 2 bases and 2 bases, with 12 bases remaining between them. This CDR3 is 14 amino acids long. The CDR3 loop is CAWSILTGNTEAFF. The CDR3 DNA sequence: TGTGCCTGGAGTATACTGACAGGCAACACTGAAGCTTTCTTT.

The V call is TRBV5-4, the J call TRBJ2-1, with 7 nucleotides matching TRBD2. The CDR3 sequence is 14 residues long. CDR1 SGHNT and CDR2 YYREEE come from the germline V gene (reference sequence). J lost 7 bases, V lost 0 bases, and 4 bases had no gene match. The CDR3 protein is CASSLEGGWNEQFF. CDR3 sequence (DNA): TGTGCCAGCAGCTTGGAGGGAGGGTGGAATGAGCAGTTCTTC. Supplemented by reference TRBV5-4 and TRBJ2-1, the full variable domain reads ETGVTQSPTHLIKTRGQQVTLRCSSQSGHNTVSWYQQALGQGPQFIFQYYREEENGRGNFPPRFSGLQFPNYSSELNVNALELDDSALYLCASSLEGGWNEQFFGPGTRLTVL.

The chain is built from TRBV6-6 and TRBJ1-1; D gene unclear. This CDR3 contains 12 residues. V lost 2 bases, J lost 8 bases, and 9 bases lay in between. Germline V CDR1 and CDR2: MNHNY, SVGAGI (reference sequence). CDR3 bases: TGTGCCAGCAGTTACCCGACTGACGAAGCTTTCTTT. The encoded protein is CASSYPTDEAFF.

The chain links TRBV19 to TRBJ2-7, with 7 bases that match TRBD1. CDR1 is LNHDA and CDR2 is SQIVND in the germline V gene (reference sequence). After removal of 5 bases from V and 3 bases from J, the junction contained 4 bases not matched to a gene. The CDR3 covers 13 residues. The CDR3: CASSRTGNYEQYF. In DNA form, the CDR3 reads TGTGCCAGTAGTCGGACAGGAAACTACGAGCAGTACTTC.

The rearrangement joins TRBV7-3 to TRBJ2-7; TRBD2 matches 11 bases. V lost 5 bases and J lost 6; bases outside the gene matches: 9. Germline assignment: CDR1 SGHTA and CDR2 FQGTGA. This CDR3 spans 15 amino acids. For the CDR3, the DNA is TGTGCCAGCAGCCAAAAACTAGCGGGGGCTTCCGAGCAGTACTTC. Translated: CASSQKLAGASEQYF.

The chain couples TRBV28 to TRBJ1-2; D gene unclear. Germline CDR1 is MDHEN and CDR2 is SYDVKM. V was shortened by 3 bases and J by 7 bases, with 18 bases between the two germline ends. The CDR3 sequence is 15 residues long. The CDR3: CASSFPWASAGGYTF. CDR3 nucleotides: TGTGCCAGCAGTTTCCCTTGGGCGTCCGCGGGTGGCTACACCTTC.

The chain is built from TRBV11-1 and TRBJ2-2, with 9 bases identical to TRBD2. V lost 3 bases to trimming and J lost 5 bases; unmatched junction nucleotides: 4. This CDR3 is built from 15 residues. Germline V gene lookup returns CDR1 SGHAT and CDR2 FQDESV (reference sequence). Written as DNA, the CDR3 is TGTGCCAGCAGCTTGACTAGCGGATATACCGGGGAGCTGTTTTTT. As protein: CASSLTSGYTGELFF.

The chain combines TRBV19 with TRBJ1-2; 12 bases align to TRBD1. The junction had 16 bases not matched to a gene; V was cut back by 10 bases and J by 4 bases. Looked up from germline, CDR1 is LNHDA and CDR2 is SQIVND (reference sequence). The length of the CDR3 is 17 residues. The CDR3 DNA follows: TGTGCCACCTTTTTTCGGGACAGGGGGCGCCGGGGCTATGGCTACACCTTC. Its protein is CATFFRDRGRRGYGYTF.